The next 8 T cell receptor beta chains were all read from a single sample in a study of CD8 T cells in ankylosing spondylitis. General study findings and limits: Blood of patients with ankylosing spondylitis appeared to be characterized by a TCR beta motif of 8 or 9 highly homologous variants.

Their antigen targets remain unknown. TCRdb reprocessed the 5' RACE reads via MiXCR and lists one record per CDR3 protein. The table shows approximately 540,000 distinct CDR3 sequences, with over 9.5% occurring only once. Sequenced material: blood, either unsorted or a sorted T cell fraction (not recorded which). The receptors come from a male donor with ankylosing spondylitis.

The chain carries TRBV3-1 and TRBJ1-5; tentatively, D is TRBD1 (6 bases). V was cut by 4 bases and J by 9 bases, with 16 bases left in between. This CDR3 has 14 amino acids. CDR1 is LGHDT and CDR2 is YNNKEL in the germline V gene (reference sequence). DNA for the CDR3: TGTGCCAGCAGCCCAACAGGGACCCCTTGGCCCCAGCATTTT. Protein: CASSPTGTPWPQHF.

The chain has TRBV2 and TRBJ2-7; D might be TRBD2 (7 bases). The V gene's germline CDR1 is SNHLY and CDR2 FYNNEI. The CDR3 length is 16 residues. Trimming took 7 bases from V and 7 from J, leaving 26 bases between them. The CDR3 coding sequence is TGTGCCAGCACCAGCCCCCTCGCGGGAGCCCAGGGGGAGCAGTACGTC. The encoded protein is CASTSPLAGAQGEQYV.

The chain couples TRBV9 to TRBJ2-5; TRBD2 aligns across 9 bases. Germline trimming cut 4 bases from V and 5 bases from J; bases unmatched to any gene: 6. Germline CDR1 and CDR2: SGDLS and YYNGEE. CDR3 size: 14 residues. CDR3 residues: CASSSGTSTETQYF. The CDR3 bases are TGTGCCAGCAGCTCCGGGACTAGCACGGAGACCCAGTACTTC.

The CDR3 protein is CASRPLASSYNEQFF. The CDR3 bases are TGTGCCAGCAGACCCCTCGCGAGCTCCTACAATGAGCAGTTCTTC. The chain employs TRBV6-4 and TRBJ2-1; D gene ambiguous. The CDR3 extends over 15 amino acids. Germline V lookup: CDR1 MRHNA, CDR2 SNTAGT. The V and J ends lost 6 bases and 0 bases respectively, with 12 bases between them.

This clonotype came up a few times. The V call is TRBV5-1, the J call TRBJ2-7, with D possibly TRBD2 on 6 matching bases. V was clipped by 0 bases and J by 1 base, with 11 bases between them. This CDR3 region has 15 residues. CDR1 is SGHRS and CDR2 is YFSETQ in the germline V gene. The DNA for the CDR3 is TGCGCCAGCAGCTTGGCCCCCGGGAGATCCTACGAGCAGTACTTC. It translates to CASSLAPGRSYEQYF.

V usage is TRBV15 and J usage is TRBJ2-3; TRBD1 matches at 7 bases. Germline V gene sequence: CDR1 LNHNV, CDR2 YYDKDF (reference sequence). This CDR3 contains 16 residues. The V segment lost 2 bases and the J segment 0 bases; nucleotides outside the gene matches: 5. This chain's CDR3 is CATSRPGQESTDTQYF. The CDR3 bases are TGTGCCACCAGCAGACCCGGACAGGAAAGCACAGATACGCAGTATTTT.

This clonotype came up a few times. V gene TRBV6-1 combines with J gene TRBJ1-3; D gene unclear. This CDR3 region has 14 residues. The germline V gene encodes CDR1 MNHNS and CDR2 SASEGT. V was shortened by 1 base and J by 0 bases, with 4 bases between the two germline ends. The CDR3 loop reads CASSEVRSGNTIYF. The DNA for the CDR3 is TGTGCCAGCAGTGAAGTACGCTCTGGAAACACCATATATTTT.

This clonotype appeared many times. The CDR3 DNA sequence: TGTGCCAGCAGTCCCTCACTCAACTCCGGGCACGAGCAGTACTTC. Translated: CASSPSLNSGHEQYF. This chain connects TRBV12-3 or TRBV12-4 to TRBJ2-7; D is unresolved. This CDR3 contains 15 residues. V was cut by 5 bases and J by 5 bases, with 19 bases left in between.